This T cell receptor (beta chain) was obtained from a study of blood T cell repertoires in COVID-19. Study in general: Whether acute or convalescent, the COVID-19 samples came from the United States, Italy and Spain. T cells, B-cell-depleted T cells, or PBMCs supplied cDNA or gDNA.

Original processing notes: Nucleated cell counts were estimated from reference gene primer amplification. Sequencing was performed with immunoSEQ multiplex PCR; in TCRdb, only in-frame clones are kept and a portion is missing. V and J calls plus clone size are reproduced from that table; the DNA served to infer D and trimming. The data contain about 350,000 clones, around 87% of them singletons. The CDR3 consists of 16 residues. The V gene's germline CDR1 is SGHRS and CDR2 YFSETQ. V was pared by 4 bases and J by 2 bases, with 19 bases between. The sequence came from a woman aged 45-65 years with COVID-19, enrolled during active disease. The chain carries TRBV5-1 and TRBJ2-7, with a tentative D call TRBD1 (6 bases). Sequenced sample: peripheral blood. CDR3 protein: CASSGSGQKLAYEQYF. CDR3 nucleotide sequence: TGCGCCAGCAGCGGGTCCGGACAGAAATTAGCCTACGAGCAGTACTTC.